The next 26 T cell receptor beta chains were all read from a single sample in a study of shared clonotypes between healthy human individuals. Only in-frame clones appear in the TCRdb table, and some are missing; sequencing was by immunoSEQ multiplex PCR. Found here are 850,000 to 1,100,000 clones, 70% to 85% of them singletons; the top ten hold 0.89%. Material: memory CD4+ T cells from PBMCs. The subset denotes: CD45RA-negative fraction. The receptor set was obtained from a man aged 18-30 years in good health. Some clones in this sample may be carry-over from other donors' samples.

The DNA of the CDR3 is TGTGCCAGTAGTCCCTACGCCGGGACTAGAAGTTTAAATGAGCAGTTCTTC. Translation: CASSPYAGTRSLNEQFF. The J gene is TRBJ2-1, the V gene TRBV19, with 8 bases that match TRBD2. Per the germline V gene, CDR1 is LNHDA and CDR2 is SQIVND (reference sequence). The CDR3 consists of 17 residues. After removal of 5 bases from V and 7 bases from J, the junction contained 16 bases not matched to a gene.

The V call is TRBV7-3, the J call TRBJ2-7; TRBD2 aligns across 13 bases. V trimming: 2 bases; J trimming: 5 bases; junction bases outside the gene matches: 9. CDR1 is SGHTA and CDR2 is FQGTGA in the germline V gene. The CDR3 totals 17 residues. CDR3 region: CASSLHSRLAGGNEQYF. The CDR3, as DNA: TGTGCCAGCAGCTTACACTCGAGACTAGCGGGAGGTAACGAGCAGTACTTC.

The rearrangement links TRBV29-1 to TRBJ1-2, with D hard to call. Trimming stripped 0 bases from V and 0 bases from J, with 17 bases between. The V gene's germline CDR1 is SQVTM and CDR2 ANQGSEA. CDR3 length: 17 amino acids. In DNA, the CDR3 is TGCAGCGTTGAAGAACCCTTGACGGACCTTACTAACTATGGCTACACCTTC. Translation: CSVEEPLTDLTNYGYTF.

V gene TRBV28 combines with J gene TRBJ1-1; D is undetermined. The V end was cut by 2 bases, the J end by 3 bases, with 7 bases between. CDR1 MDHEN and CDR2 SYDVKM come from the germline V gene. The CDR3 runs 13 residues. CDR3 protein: CASSLDQYTEAFF. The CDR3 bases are TGTGCCAGCAGTTTAGATCAGTACACTGAAGCTTTCTTT. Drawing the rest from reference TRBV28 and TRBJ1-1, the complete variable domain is DVKVTQSSRYLVKRTGEKVFLECVQDMDHENMFWYRQDPGLGLRLIYFSYDVKMKEKGDIPEGYSVSREKKERFSLILESASTNQTSMYLCASSLDQYTEAFFGQGTRLTVV.

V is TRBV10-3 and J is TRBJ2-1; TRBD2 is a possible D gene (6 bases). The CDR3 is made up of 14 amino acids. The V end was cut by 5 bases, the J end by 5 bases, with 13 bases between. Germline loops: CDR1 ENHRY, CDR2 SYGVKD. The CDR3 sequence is CAISPGTADNEQFF. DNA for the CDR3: TGTGCCATCAGTCCCGGGACTGCAGACAATGAGCAGTTCTTC.

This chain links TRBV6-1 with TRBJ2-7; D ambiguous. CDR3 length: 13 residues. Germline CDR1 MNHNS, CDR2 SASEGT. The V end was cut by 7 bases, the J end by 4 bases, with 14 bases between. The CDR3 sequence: CASTRARPYEQYF. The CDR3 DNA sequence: TGTGCCAGCACCCGAGCCCGCCCGTACGAGCAGTACTTC.

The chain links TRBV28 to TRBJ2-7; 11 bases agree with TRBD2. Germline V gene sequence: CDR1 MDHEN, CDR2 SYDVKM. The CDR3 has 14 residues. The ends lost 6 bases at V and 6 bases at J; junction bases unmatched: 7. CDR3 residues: CASSRGLADFEQYF. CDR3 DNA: TGTGCCAGCAGCAGGGGACTAGCGGACTTCGAGCAGTACTTC.

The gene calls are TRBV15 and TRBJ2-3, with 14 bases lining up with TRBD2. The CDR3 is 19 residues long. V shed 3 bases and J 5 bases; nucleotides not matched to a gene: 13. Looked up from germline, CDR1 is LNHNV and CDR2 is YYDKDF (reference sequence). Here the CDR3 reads CATSSLDLGLAGGRDTQYF. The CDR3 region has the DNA TGTGCCACCAGCAGTCTCGACCTAGGACTAGCGGGAGGACGAGATACGCAGTATTTT.

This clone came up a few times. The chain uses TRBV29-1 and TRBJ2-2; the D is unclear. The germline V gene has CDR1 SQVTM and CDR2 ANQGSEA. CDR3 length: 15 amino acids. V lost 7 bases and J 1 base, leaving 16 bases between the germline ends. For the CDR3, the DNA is TGCAGCGCTAAACCGGGCCCGGGGAACACCGGGGAGCTGTTTTTT. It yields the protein CSAKPGPGNTGELFF.

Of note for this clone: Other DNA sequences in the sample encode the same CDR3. CDR3 amino acids: CASSPGLYGYTF. The CDR3 region has the DNA TGCGCCAGCAGCCCGGGACTTTATGGCTACACCTTC. The chain couples TRBV5-1 to TRBJ1-2, with a weak D call TRBD1 (5 bases). The V end lost 4 bases, the J end lost 5 bases, and 9 bases lay between the germline ends. The germline V gene encodes CDR1 SGHRS and CDR2 YFSETQ. The CDR3 runs to 12 residues.

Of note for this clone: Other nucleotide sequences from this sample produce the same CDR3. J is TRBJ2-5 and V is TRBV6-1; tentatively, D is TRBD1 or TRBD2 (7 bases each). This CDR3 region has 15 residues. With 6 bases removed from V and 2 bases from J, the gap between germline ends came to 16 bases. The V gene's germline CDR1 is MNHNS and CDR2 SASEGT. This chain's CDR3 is CASRGRDRIQETQYF. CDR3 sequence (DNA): TGTGCCAGCAGGGGGAGGGACAGAATACAAGAGACCCAGTACTTC.

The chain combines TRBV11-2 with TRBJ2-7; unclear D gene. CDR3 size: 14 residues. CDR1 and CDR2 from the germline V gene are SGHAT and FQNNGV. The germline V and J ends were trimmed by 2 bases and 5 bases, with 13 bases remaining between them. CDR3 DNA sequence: TGTGCCAGCAGCTTAAACTTCAGAGAGCACGAGCAGTACTTC. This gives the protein CASSLNFREHEQYF.

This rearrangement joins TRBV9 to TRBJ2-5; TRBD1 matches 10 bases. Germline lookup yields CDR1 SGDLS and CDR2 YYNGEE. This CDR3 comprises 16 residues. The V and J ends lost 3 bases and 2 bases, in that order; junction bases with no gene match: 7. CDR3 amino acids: CASSAGTGARQETQYF. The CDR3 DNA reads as TGTGCCAGCAGCGCGGGGACAGGGGCTAGACAAGAGACCCAGTACTTC.

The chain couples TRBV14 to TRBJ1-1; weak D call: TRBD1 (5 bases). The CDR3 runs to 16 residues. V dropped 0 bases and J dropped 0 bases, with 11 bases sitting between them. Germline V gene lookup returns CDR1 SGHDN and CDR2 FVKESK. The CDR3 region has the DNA TGTGCCAGCAGCCAAGATCGGGGGGGGATGAACACTGAAGCTTTCTTT. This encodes CASSQDRGGMNTEAFF.

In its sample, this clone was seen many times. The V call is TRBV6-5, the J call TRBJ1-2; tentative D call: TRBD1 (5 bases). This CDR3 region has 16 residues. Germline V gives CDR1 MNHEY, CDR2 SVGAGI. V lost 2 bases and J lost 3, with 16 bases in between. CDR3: CASSYKVPGHYYGYTF. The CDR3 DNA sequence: TGTGCCAGCAGTTACAAAGTCCCTGGACATTACTATGGCTACACCTTC.

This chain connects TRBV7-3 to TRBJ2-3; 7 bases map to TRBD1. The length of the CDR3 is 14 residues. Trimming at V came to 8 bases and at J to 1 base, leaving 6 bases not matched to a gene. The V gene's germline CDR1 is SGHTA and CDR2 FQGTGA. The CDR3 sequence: CASQAGGGTDTQYF. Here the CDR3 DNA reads TGTGCCAGCCAGGCAGGGGGAGGCACAGATACGCAGTATTTT.

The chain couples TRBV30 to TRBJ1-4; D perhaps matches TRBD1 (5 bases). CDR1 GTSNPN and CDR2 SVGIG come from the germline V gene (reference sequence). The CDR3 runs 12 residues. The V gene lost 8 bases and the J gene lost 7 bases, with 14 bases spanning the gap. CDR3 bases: TGTGCCGGGACGGGAGGCCCTGAAAAACTGTTTTTT. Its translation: CAGTGGPEKLFF.

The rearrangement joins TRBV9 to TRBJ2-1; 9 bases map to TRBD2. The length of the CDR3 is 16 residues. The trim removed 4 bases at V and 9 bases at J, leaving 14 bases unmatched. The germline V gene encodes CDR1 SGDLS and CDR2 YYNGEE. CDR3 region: CASSSYRTSVSSEQFF. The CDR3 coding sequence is TGTGCCAGCAGCTCCTACCGGACTAGCGTGTCTAGTGAGCAGTTCTTC.

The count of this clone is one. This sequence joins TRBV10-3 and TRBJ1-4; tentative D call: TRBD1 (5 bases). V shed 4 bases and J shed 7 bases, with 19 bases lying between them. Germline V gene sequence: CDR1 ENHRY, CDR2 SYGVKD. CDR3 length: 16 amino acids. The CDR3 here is CAISASAVDQGEKLFF. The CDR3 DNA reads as TGTGCCATCAGTGCCTCTGCCGTCGATCAGGGTGAAAAACTGTTTTTT.

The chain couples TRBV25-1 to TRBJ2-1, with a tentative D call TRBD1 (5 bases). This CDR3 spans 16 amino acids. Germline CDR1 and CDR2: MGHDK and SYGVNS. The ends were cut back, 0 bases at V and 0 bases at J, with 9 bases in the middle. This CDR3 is CASSEYGASSYNEQFF. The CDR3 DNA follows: TGTGCCAGCAGTGAATATGGGGCGAGCTCCTACAATGAGCAGTTCTTC.

The CDR3 loop reads CASSQDRRSLTYEQYF. The CDR3 bases are TGCGCCAGCAGCCAAGATAGACGGAGTCTGACCTACGAGCAGTACTTC. The chain employs TRBV4-1 and TRBJ2-7; no firm D call. The CDR3 has 16 amino acids. The ends were cut back, 0 bases at V and 2 bases at J, with 14 bases in the middle. Germline-derived CDR1 and CDR2 are MGHRA and YSYEKL.

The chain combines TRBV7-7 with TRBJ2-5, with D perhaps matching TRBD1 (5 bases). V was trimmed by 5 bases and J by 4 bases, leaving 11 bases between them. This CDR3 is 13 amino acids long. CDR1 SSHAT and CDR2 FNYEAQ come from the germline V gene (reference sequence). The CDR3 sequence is CASSPGLGETQYF. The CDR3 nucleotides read TGTGCCAGCAGCCCAGGGCTTGGAGAGACCCAGTACTTC.

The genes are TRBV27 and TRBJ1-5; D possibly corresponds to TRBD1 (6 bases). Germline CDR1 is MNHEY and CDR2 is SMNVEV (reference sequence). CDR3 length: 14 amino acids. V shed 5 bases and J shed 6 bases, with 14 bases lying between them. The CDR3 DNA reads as TGTGCCAGCAGTCTCCGGGGGGCCCTTCAGCCCCAGCATTTT. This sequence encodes CASSLRGALQPQHF.

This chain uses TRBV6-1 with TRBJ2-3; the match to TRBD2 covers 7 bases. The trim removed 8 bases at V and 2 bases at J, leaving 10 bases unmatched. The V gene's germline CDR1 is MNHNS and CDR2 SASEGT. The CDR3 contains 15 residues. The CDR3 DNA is TGTGCCAGCCTTTCTAGCGGCCGATCCACAGATACGCAGTATTTT. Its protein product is CASLSSGRSTDTQYF.

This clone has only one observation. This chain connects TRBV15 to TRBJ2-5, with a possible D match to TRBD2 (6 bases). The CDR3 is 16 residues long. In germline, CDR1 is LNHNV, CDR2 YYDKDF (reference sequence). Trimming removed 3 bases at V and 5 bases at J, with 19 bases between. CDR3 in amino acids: CATSRTPTLAGETQYF. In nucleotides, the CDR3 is TGTGCCACCAGCAGGACCCCGACACTGGCGGGGGAGACCCAGTACTTC.

For the CDR3, the DNA is TGTGCCTGGAGACAGAGGGACACAGCTTACTTC. It is translated as CAWRQRDTAYF. The J gene is TRBJ2-5, the V gene TRBV30, with D tentatively TRBD1 (6 bases). V lost 3 bases, J lost 14 bases, and 16 bases lay in between. The CDR3 spans 11 residues. The germline V gene encodes CDR1 GTSNPN and CDR2 SVGIG (reference sequence).